The present T cell receptor beta chain was sequenced within a study of Ad26.COV2.S vaccination and SARS-CoV-2 variants. In the case of this clone: Antigen unknown.

The study, taken as a whole, reports: Substantial response breadth was reportedly seen for spike-specific CD8+ and CD4+ T cells after vaccination.

Germline loops: CDR1 MNHEY, CDR2 SVGAGI. Trimming at V came to 5 bases and at J to 1 base, leaving 5 bases not matched to a gene. The CDR3 has 15 amino acids. Treatment defined: approximately 18 received Ad26.COV2.S at low or high dose, single or two shots; about 5 received placebo; per-sample allocation not given. Samples analyzed were those drawn on day 63 after the first vaccine or placebo injection. Using immunoSEQ multiplex PCR, the repertoire was profiled, and TCRdb retains in-frame clones only, with some absent. Of more than 300,000 clones detected, just over 85% appear once; the ten largest clones hold more than 1.5%.

Sample: peripheral blood, taken in a trial of Ad26.COV2.S vaccine versus placebo. The chain uses TRBV6-5 and TRBJ2-1; TRBD1 matches at 7 bases. The source of this sequence is a person between 18 and 59 years old who received the Ad26.COV2.S COVID-19 vaccine or a placebo. CDR3 bases: TGTGCCAGCAGTCGTACGGGACAGTCCTACAATGAGCAGTTCTTC. Its protein product is CASSRTGQSYNEQFF.